This T cell receptor (beta chain) derives from a study of blood T cell repertoires in COVID-19. V was pared by 3 bases and J by 2 bases, with 3 bases of the junction left unmatched. The CDR3 is made up of 16 amino acids. In germline, CDR1 is KGHSH, CDR2 LQKENI. Original processing notes: Estimation of nucleated cell counts was performed using reference gene primer amplification. TCRdb's table, derived via immunoSEQ multiplex PCR, lists solely in-frame clones and lacks some. That table is the source of V, J and clone size, and D and trimming were worked out from the DNA. The repertoire holds some 380,000 clones, with 85% to 90% as singletons.

Sequenced input: peripheral blood. The sequence was collected from a man aged 18 to 30 with active or convalescent COVID-19. The V and J genes are TRBV18 and TRBJ2-2; 10 bases agree with TRBD2. The CDR3 region has the DNA TGTGCCAGCTCACCTCGGACTAGCGGAAACACCGGGGAGCTGTTTTTT. Translation: CASSPRTSGNTGELFF.